This TCR beta chain was retrieved from a study of breast tumors, draining lymph nodes, adjacent tissues. V gave up 6 bases and J gave up 5 bases; unmatched junction bases: 7. The CDR3 extends over 14 amino acids. Germline-derived CDR1 and CDR2 are SGDLS and YYNGEE. TCRdb re-called the multiplex PCR reads through MiXCR, storing one row per CDR3 protein. The table records some 170,000 distinct CDR3 sequences, 25% to 40% of them present only once. Breast cancer patients provided tissue from their axillary draining lymph nodes. In its sample, this clonotype was seen many times. The V and J genes are TRBV9 and TRBJ2-1; 8 nucleotides align to TRBD2. This sequence originates from a female donor with breast cancer. Some clones in this sample may be carry-over from other donors' samples. Input material: axillary lymph node tissue. The CDR3 sequence: CASTGGEGHNEQFF. DNA of the CDR3: TGTGCCAGCACGGGGGGGGAGGGTCACAATGAGCAGTTCTTC.